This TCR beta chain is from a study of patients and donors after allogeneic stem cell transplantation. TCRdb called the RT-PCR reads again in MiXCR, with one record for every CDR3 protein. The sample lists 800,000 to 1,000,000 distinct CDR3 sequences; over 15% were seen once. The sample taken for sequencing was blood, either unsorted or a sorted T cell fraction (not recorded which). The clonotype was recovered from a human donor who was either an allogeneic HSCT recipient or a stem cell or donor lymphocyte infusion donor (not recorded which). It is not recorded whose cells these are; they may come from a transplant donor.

The DNA for the CDR3 is TGCAGTGCCCCTCGGAGCCTAGCGGGGGACAATGAGCAGTTCTTC. It encodes CSAPRSLAGDNEQFF. The chain is built from TRBV20-1 and TRBJ2-1, with 10 bases aligning to TRBD2. From germline, CDR1 is DFQATT and CDR2 SNEGSKA (reference sequence). Losses at the gene ends were 6 bases for V and 5 bases for J; bases not matched to a gene: 10. This CDR3 comprises 15 residues.